Below, 10 T cell receptor beta chains from the same sample are listed, as sequenced in a study of response to subunit inactivated influenza vaccine. Via MiXCR, TCRdb re-called the RT-PCR reads, giving one row per CDR3 protein. The sample includes 650,000 to 850,000 distinct CDR3 sequences, around 13% of them seen just once. The sequencing here drew on PBMCs from blood, taken 14 to 15 days before vaccination. The receptor source for this set is a man aged 50 to 60 who received an inactivated influenza vaccine.

This clonotype was seen more than once but under ten times. The genes are TRBV20-1 and TRBJ1-1; D call uncertain. V gave up 1 base and J gave up 2 bases, with 5 bases separating them. The CDR3 has 12 residues. Germline loops: CDR1 DFQATT, CDR2 SNEGSKA (reference sequence). CDR3 coding DNA: TGCAGTGCTAGAGTCTCAAACACTGAAGCTTTCTTT. Residues: CSARVSNTEAFF.

This clonotype occurred a few times. DNA of the CDR3: TGCAGTGCTAGACCTCCGGGAATCCTACTATATTCACCCCTCCACTTT. This encodes CSARPPGILLYSPLHF. This rearrangement joins TRBV20-1 to TRBJ1-6; D remains ambiguous. Germline V gene lookup returns CDR1 DFQATT and CDR2 SNEGSKA (reference sequence). CDR3 size: 16 residues. Trimming pared 2 bases from V and 8 bases from J, leaving 19 bases between.

This clonotype showed up just a few times. This chain links TRBV20-1 with TRBJ1-1; tentatively, D is TRBD1 (6 bases). This CDR3 is built from 16 residues. CDR1 and CDR2 from the germline V gene are DFQATT and SNEGSKA (reference sequence). V lost 0 bases and J lost 7, with 21 bases in between. The CDR3 nucleotides read TGCAGTGCTAGAGACACGGTAAGGACAGTGGGAGGTGAAGCTTTCTTT. This gives the protein CSARDTVRTVGGEAFF.

The V gene is TRBV5-1, the J gene TRBJ2-7; the D is unclear. Germline V lookup: CDR1 SGHRS, CDR2 YFSETQ. The CDR3 contains 12 residues. V was cut by 0 bases and J by 6 bases, with 7 bases left in between. The CDR3 DNA sequence: TGCGCCAGCAGCTTGGCCTCCCTCGAGCAGTACTTC. Translating gives CASSLASLEQYF.

This clonotype was observed a handful of times. J is TRBJ2-7 and V is TRBV5-6, with D unclear. The V end lost 3 bases, the J end lost 2 bases, and 9 bases lay between the germline ends. CDR1 and CDR2 from the germline V gene are SGHDT and YYEEEE. CDR3 length: 13 residues. Written as DNA, the CDR3 is TGTGCCAGCAGCTCGAAAACTACCTACGAGCAGTACTTC. Translating gives CASSSKTTYEQYF.

The chain couples TRBV12-3 or TRBV12-4 to TRBJ2-7; D is possibly TRBD2 (5 bases). The CDR3 loop spans 12 amino acids. Trimming cost V 5 bases and J 7 bases, with 12 bases left between them. CDR3 region: CASSTRTAEQYF. The CDR3 DNA reads as TGTGCCAGCAGTACGAGGACTGCTGAGCAGTACTTC.

The chain has TRBV27 and TRBJ1-6; 7 bases agree with TRBD1. V dropped 6 bases and J dropped 2; count of bases not matched to a gene: 4. There are 15 residues in the CDR3. CDR1 is MNHEY and CDR2 is SMNVEV in the germline V gene (reference sequence). CDR3 sequence reads: CASRRQGTYNSPLHF. As DNA, the CDR3 is TGTGCCAGCAGGCGACAGGGAACCTATAATTCACCCCTCCACTTT.

The CDR3 bases are TGCAGTGCGCCCGGGACAGCGCATACCTATGGCTACACCTTC. Translated: CSAPGTAHTYGYTF. The genes are TRBV20-1 and TRBJ1-2; 7 bases agree with TRBD1. CDR3 length: 14 residues. Germline loops: CDR1 DFQATT, CDR2 SNEGSKA (reference sequence). The junction had 11 bases not matched to a gene; V was cut back by 6 bases and J by 4 bases.

This clonotype was seen a few times. CDR3 coding DNA: TGTGCCAGCAGCCCGCGACAGGGACCTGATACGCAGTATTTT. This translates into CASSPRQGPDTQYF. The rearrangement uses TRBV7-2 and TRBJ2-3, with 7 positions matching TRBD1. The CDR3 spans 14 residues. J lost 6 bases, V lost 5 bases, and 8 bases had no gene match. Germline V gene lookup returns CDR1 SGHTA and CDR2 FQGNSA.

The V call is TRBV28, the J call TRBJ2-3; the D gene could be TRBD1 or TRBD2 (5 bases each). V dropped 7 bases and J dropped 6 bases, with 20 bases sitting between them. CDR3 length equals 15 residues. Germline lookup yields CDR1 MDHEN and CDR2 SYDVKM. The CDR3 DNA follows: TGTGCCAGCACCTCCTCGGGGCTGATTAAGGATACGCAGTATTTT. This gives the protein CASTSSGLIKDTQYF. The variable domain in full, with the rest retrieved from reference TRBV28 and TRBJ2-3, is DVKVTQSSRYLVKRTGEKVFLECVQDMDHENMFWYRQDPGLGLRLIYFSYDVKMKEKGDIPEGYSVSREKKERFSLILESASTNQTSMYLCASTSSGLIKDTQYFGPGTRLTVL.